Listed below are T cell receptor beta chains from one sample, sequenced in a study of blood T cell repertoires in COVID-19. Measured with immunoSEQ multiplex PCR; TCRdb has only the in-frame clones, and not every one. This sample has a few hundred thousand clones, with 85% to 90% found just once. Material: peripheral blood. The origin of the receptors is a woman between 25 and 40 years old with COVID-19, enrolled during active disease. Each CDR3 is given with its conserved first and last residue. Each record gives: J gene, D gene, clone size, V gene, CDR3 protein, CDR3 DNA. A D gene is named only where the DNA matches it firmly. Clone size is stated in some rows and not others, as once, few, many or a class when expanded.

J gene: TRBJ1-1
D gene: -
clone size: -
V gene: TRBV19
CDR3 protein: CATTAGGDYTEAFF
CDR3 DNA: TGTGCCACTACAGCCGGAGGGGATTACACTGAAGCTTTCTTT

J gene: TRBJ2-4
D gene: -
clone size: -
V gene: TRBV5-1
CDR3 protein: CASSLPGDLQYF
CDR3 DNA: TGCGCCAGCAGCTTGCCAGGGGACCTTCAGTACTTC

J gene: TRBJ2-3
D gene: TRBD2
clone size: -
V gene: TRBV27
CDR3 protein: CASSGEGLVTDTQYF
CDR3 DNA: TGTGCCAGCAGTGGGGAGGGACTAGTGACAGATACGCAGTATTTT

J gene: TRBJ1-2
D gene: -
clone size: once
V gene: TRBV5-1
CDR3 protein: CASSLDRGYGYTF
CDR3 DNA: TGCGCCAGCAGCTTGGATCGGGGGTATGGCTACACCTTC

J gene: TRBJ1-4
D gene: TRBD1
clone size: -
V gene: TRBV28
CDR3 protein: CASSPGQGRTTFNEKLFF
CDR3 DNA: TGTGCCAGCAGCCCAGGACAGGGGCGAACCACATTTAATGAAAAACTGTTTTTT

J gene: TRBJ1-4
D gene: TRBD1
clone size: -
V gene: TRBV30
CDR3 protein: CAWSETPGQGNEKLFF
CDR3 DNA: TGTGCCTGGAGCGAGACTCCGGGACAGGGGAATGAAAAACTGTTTTTT

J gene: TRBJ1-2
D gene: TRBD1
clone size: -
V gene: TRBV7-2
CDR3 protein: CASSPNLRDRGRDGYTF
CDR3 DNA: TGTGCCAGCAGCCCGAACCTCCGGGACAGGGGACGGGATGGCTACACCTTC

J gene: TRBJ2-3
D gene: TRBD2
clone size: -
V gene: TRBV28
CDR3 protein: CASSLSGKGVLDTQYF
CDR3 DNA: TGTGCCAGCAGCCTTAGCGGGAAGGGGGTGTTGGATACGCAGTATTTT

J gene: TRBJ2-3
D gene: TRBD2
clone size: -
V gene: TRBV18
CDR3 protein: CASSPPWGLAGPSTDTQYF
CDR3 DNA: TGTGCCAGCTCACCACCGTGGGGACTAGCGGGACCCAGCACAGATACGCAGTATTTT

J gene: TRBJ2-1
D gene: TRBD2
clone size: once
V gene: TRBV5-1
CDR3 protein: CASSSSGVSYNEQFF
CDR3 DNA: TGCGCCAGCAGCTCAAGCGGGGTGTCCTACAATGAGCAGTTCTTC

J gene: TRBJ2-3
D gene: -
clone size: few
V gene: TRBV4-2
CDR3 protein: CASSQVGGLSTDTQYF
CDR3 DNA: TGTGCCAGCAGCCAAGTAGGCGGCCTAAGCACAGATACGCAGTATTTT

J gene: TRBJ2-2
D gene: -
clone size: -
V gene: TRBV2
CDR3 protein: CASAGSPNTGELFF
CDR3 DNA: TGTGCCAGCGCAGGGTCCCCGAACACCGGGGAGCTGTTTTTT

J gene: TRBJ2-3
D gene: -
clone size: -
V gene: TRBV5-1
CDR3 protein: CASSLAGASTDTQYF
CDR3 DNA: TGCGCCAGCAGCTTGGCAGGGGCTAGCACAGATACGCAGTATTTT

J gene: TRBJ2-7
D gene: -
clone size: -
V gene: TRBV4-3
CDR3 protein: CASSQVETGPKPYEQYF
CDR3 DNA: TGCGCCAGCAGCCAAGTGGAGACAGGCCCTAAACCCTACGAGCAGTACTTC

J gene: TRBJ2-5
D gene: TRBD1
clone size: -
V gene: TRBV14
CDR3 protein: CASSYRDRSQETQYF
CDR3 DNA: TGTGCCAGCAGCTACCGGGACAGGAGCCAAGAGACCCAGTACTTC

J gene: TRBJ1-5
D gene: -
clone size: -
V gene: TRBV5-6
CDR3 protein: CASSLWGGPQHF
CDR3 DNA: TGTGCCAGCAGCTTGTGGGGCGGGCCCCAGCATTTT

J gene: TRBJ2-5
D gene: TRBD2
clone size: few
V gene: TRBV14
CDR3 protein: CASSLLAGGKETQYF
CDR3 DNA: TGTGCCAGCAGCCTGCTAGCGGGAGGAAAAGAGACCCAGTACTTC

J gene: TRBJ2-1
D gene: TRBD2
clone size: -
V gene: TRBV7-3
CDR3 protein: CASPRTSGREDAYNEQFF
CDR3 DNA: TGTGCCAGCCCGAGGACTAGCGGGAGAGAGGACGCCTACAATGAGCAGTTCTTC

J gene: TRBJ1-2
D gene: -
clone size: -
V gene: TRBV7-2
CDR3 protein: CASRPGAARTGYTF
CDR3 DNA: TGTGCCAGCAGGCCTGGGGCCGCCCGTACTGGCTACACCTTC

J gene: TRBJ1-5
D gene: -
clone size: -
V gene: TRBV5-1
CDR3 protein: CASSLEGRGQPQHF
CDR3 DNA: TGCGCCAGCAGCTTGGAGGGGCGAGGACAGCCCCAGCATTTT

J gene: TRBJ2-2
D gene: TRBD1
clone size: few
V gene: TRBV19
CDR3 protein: CASSTDRGRPTGELFF
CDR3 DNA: TGTGCCAGTAGCACAGACAGGGGGAGACCAACCGGGGAGCTGTTTTTT

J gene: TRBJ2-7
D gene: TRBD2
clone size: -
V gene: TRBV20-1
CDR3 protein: CSASLRGGDEQYF
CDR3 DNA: TGCAGTGCTAGTTTACGGGGAGGGGACGAGCAGTACTTC

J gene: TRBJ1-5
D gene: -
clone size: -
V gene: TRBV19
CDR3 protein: CASSIGGTVYSNQPQHF
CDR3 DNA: TGTGCCAGTAGTATAGGGGGCACCGTCTATAGCAATCAGCCCCAGCATTTT

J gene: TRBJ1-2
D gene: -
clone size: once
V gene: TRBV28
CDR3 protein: CASSSPRAGDYGYTF
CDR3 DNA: TGTGCCAGCAGTTCCCCCCGCGCGGGGGACTATGGCTACACCTTC

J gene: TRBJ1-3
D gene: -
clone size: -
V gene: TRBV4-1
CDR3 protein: CASSPRNGMPSGNTIYF
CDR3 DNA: TGCGCCAGCAGCCCCCGGAACGGGATGCCCTCTGGAAACACCATATATTTT

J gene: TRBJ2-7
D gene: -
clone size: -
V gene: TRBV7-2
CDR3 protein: CASSFWVLGGSNYEQYF
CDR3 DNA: TGTGCCAGCAGCTTTTGGGTGCTCGGAGGGAGCAACTACGAGCAGTACTTC

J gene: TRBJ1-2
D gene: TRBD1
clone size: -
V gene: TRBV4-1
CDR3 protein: CASSQDWAGGEGYTF
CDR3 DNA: TGCGCCAGCAGCCAAGATTGGGCAGGGGGCGAGGGCTACACCTTC

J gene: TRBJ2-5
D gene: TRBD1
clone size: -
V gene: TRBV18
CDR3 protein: CASSLGTGGQETQYF
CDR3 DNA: TGTGCCAGCTCACTCGGGACAGGGGGACAAGAGACCCAGTACTTC

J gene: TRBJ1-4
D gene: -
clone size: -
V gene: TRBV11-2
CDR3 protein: CASSSQGKYEKLFF
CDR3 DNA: TGTGCCAGCAGCTCCCAGGGGAAATATGAAAAACTGTTTTTT

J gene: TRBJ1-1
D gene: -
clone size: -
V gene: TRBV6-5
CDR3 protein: CASSPYRHMNTEAFF
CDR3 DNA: TGTGCCAGCAGTCCCTACAGGCATATGAACACTGAAGCTTTCTTT

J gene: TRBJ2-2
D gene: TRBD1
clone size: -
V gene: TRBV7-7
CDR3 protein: CASSSGTGGSGELFF
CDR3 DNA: TGTGCTAGCAGTTCCGGGACAGGGGGCTCCGGGGAGCTGTTTTTT

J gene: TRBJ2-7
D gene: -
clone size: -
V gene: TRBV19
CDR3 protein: CASSTDRSTGSYEQYF
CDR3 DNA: TGTGCCAGTAGTACTGACAGGTCCACAGGCTCCTACGAGCAGTACTTC

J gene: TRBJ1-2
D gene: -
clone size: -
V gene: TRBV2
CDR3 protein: CASSSWGGNYGYTF
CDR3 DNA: TGTGCCAGCAGCAGCTGGGGGGGCAACTATGGCTACACCTTC

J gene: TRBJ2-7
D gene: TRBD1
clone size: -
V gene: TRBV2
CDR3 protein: CASMVQGGSYEQYF
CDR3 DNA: TGTGCCAGCATGGTCCAAGGGGGCTCGTACGAGCAGTACTTC

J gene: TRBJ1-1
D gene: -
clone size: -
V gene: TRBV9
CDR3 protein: CASSVVIGENTEAFF
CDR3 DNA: TGTGCCAGCAGCGTAGTTATAGGGGAGAACACTGAAGCTTTCTTT

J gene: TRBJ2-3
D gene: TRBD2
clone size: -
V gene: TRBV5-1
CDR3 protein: CASSLLAGVTDTQYF
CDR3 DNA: TGCGCCAGCAGCCTATTAGCGGGAGTAACAGATACGCAGTATTTT

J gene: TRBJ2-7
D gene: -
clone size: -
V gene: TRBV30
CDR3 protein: CAWSLVGRRDEQYF
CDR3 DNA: TGTGCCTGGTCCCTCGTAGGCCGCAGGGACGAGCAGTACTTC

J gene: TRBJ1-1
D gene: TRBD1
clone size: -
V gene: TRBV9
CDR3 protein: CASSLTGGDTEAFF
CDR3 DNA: TGTGCCAGCAGCCTGACAGGGGGGGACACTGAAGCTTTCTTT

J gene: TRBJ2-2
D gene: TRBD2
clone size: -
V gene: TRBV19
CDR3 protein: CASIPSRASGRPNTGELFF
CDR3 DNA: TGTGCCAGTATCCCCTCTCGGGCTAGCGGGAGACCGAACACCGGGGAGCTGTTTTTT

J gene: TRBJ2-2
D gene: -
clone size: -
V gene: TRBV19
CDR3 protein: CASSTGVRTGELFF
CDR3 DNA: TGTGCCAGTAGTACCGGAGTAAGAACCGGGGAGCTGTTTTTT

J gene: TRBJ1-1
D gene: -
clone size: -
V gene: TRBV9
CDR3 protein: CASSVVGGLNTEAFF
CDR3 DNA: TGTGCCAGCAGCGTAGTGGGGGGTCTGAACACTGAAGCTTTCTTT

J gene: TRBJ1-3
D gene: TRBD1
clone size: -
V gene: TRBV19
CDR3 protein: CASTRTGGDTIYF
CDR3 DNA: TGTGCCAGTACCCGGACAGGTGGAGACACCATATATTTT

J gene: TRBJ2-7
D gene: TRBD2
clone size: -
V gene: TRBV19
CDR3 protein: CASSYSRSGRAYEQYF
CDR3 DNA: TGTGCCAGTAGCTATTCGCGGAGCGGGAGGGCTTACGAGCAGTACTTC